The 5 T cell receptor beta chains listed next were all sequenced from one sample in a study of T cell repertoires in cytomegalovirus infection (dated by TCRdb to about 2019). For sequencing, an Illumina HiSeq 1500 was employed. Clones were called with MiXCR by TCRdb after fastp trimmed the public reads at Q25, and only in-frame beta chains were retained. Each entry is one CDR3 protein sequence, shown with its most common DNA and genes. The sample table records approximately 500,000 distinct CDR3 sequences; 15% to 20% of these occur just once. The ten largest account for roughly a quarter of the sample. Sequencing was carried out using CD8+ T cells from PBMCs. The receptors derive from a human donor in good health (CMV status not recorded). Some clones in this sample may be carry-over from other donors' samples.

Details on this clonotype: The CDR3 end shows no conserved phenylalanine or tryptophan, and so a read error is likely. The V gene is TRBV29-1, the J gene TRBJ2-1; D may be TRBD1 or TRBD2 (5 bases each). The CDR3 loop spans 12 amino acids. CDR1 and CDR2 from the germline V gene are SQVTM and ANQGSEA. V lost 8 bases and J lost 6, with 14 bases in between. CDR3 amino acids: CSPTYGANEQFL. In DNA, the CDR3 is TGCAGCCCTACATACGGGGCCAATGAGCAGTTCTTA.

This chain links TRBV27 with TRBJ1-4; D unresolved. Deletions cut 8 bases from V and 8 bases from J, with 15 bases between. The CDR3 contains 13 residues. From germline, CDR1 is MNHEY and CDR2 SMNVEV (reference sequence). In DNA, the CDR3 is TGTGCCAGCGGCATCCGCGGTAGCGAAAAACTGTTTTTT. Its translation: CASGIRGSEKLFF.

The sample holds a few counts of this clonotype. The rearrangement links TRBV6-6 to TRBJ1-1; 8 nucleotides match TRBD1. CDR1 and CDR2 from the germline V gene are MNHNY and SVGAGI (reference sequence). The junction had 12 bases not matched to a gene; V was cut back by 11 bases and J by 4 bases. This CDR3 contains 14 residues. CDR3 region: CACSGTGLRTEAFF. The CDR3 nucleotides are TGTGCCTGTTCCGGGACAGGCCTACGCACTGAAGCTTTCTTT.

This clonotype occurred a few times. This chain joins TRBV7-9 and TRBJ1-5, with D tentatively TRBD1 (5 bases). This CDR3 is 13 amino acids long. The V end lost 11 bases, the J end lost 6 bases, and 17 bases lay between the germline ends. The germline V gene encodes CDR1 SEHNR and CDR2 FQNEAQ (reference sequence). CDR3: CACAGGVGQPQHF. DNA of the CDR3: TGTGCCTGTGCCGGGGGGGTAGGTCAGCCCCAGCATTTT.

There are many counts of this clonotype. The chain carries TRBV19 and TRBJ1-2; D not resolved. The germline V and J ends were trimmed by 2 bases and 0 bases, with 16 bases remaining between them. CDR3 length equals 17 residues. Per germline, CDR1 LNHDA and CDR2 SQIVND (reference sequence). The CDR3 DNA sequence: TGTGCCAGTAGTATAACTGGAACATTTCTAGCTAACTATGGCTACACCTTC. It codes for CASSITGTFLANYGYTF. Full variable domain (rest looked up from reference TRBV19 and TRBJ1-2): DGGITQSPKYLFRKEGQNVTLSCEQNLNHDAMYWYRQDPGQGLRLIYYSQIVNDFQKGDIAEGYSVSREKKESFPLTVTSAQKNPTAFYLCASSITGTFLANYGYTFGSGTRLTVV.